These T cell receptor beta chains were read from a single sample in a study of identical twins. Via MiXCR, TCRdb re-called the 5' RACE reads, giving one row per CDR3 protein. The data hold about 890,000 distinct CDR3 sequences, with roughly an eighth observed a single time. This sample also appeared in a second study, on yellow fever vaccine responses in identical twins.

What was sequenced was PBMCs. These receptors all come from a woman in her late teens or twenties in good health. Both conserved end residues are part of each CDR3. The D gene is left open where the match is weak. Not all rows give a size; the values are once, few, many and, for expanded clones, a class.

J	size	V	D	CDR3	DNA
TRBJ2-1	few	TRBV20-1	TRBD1	CSASSGTAHNEQFF	TGCAGTGCTAGTTCCGGGACAGCCCACAATGAGCAGTTCTTC
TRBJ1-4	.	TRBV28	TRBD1	CASARDSEKLFF	TGTGCCAGCGCCCGGGACAGTGAAAAACTGTTTTTT
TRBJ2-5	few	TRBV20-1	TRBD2	CSARLAGLETQYF	TGCAGTGCTAGGCTAGCGGGGTTGGAGACCCAGTACTTC
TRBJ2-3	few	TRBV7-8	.	CASSPAGLAADTQYF	TGTGCCAGCAGCCCTGCTGGGCTAGCAGCAGATACGCAGTATTTT
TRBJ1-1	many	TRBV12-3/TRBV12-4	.	CASSSRGTTEAFF	TGTGCCAGCAGTTCCAGGGGTACCACTGAAGCTTTCTTT
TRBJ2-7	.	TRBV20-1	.	CSGRDGATYEQYF	TGCAGTGGCCGGGACGGAGCGACCTACGAGCAGTACTTC
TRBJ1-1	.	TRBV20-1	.	CSARGQTRGTEAFF	TGCAGTGCTAGAGGACAGACCCGAGGGACTGAAGCTTTCTTT
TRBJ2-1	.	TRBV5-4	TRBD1	CASEPGTGSWNEQFF	TGTGCCAGCGAGCCGGGGACAGGGTCGTGGAATGAGCAGTTCTTC
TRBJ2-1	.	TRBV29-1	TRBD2	CSVRLGGTIQAEQFF	TGCAGCGTGAGACTCGGGGGGACCATACAAGCTGAGCAGTTCTTC
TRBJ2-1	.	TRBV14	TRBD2	CASSYRLAGHYNEQFF	TGTGCCAGCAGCTACAGACTAGCGGGACATTACAATGAGCAGTTCTTC
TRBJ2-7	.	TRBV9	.	CASSVDGQTYEQYF	TGTGCCAGCAGCGTAGACGGCCAAACCTACGAGCAGTACTTC
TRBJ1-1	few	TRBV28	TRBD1	CASRGRDRGKVNTEAFF	TGTGCCAGCAGGGGGAGGGACAGGGGAAAAGTGAACACTGAAGCTTTCTTT
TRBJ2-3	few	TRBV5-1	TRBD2	CASSVWDYHTDTQYF	TGCGCCAGCAGCGTCTGGGACTACCACACAGATACGCAGTATTTT
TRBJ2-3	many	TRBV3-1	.	CASSQDGGSVDTQYF	TGTGCCAGCAGCCAAGACGGGGGCTCGGTAGATACGCAGTATTTT
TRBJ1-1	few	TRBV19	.	CASSIDLAGNTEAFF	TGTGCCAGTAGTATAGATTTGGCCGGGAACACTGAAGCTTTCTTT
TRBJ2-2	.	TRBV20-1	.	CSARAPTLGTTGELFF	TGCAGTGCTAGAGCCCCCACTCTTGGGACGACCGGGGAGCTGTTTTTT
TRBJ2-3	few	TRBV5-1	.	CASSLGTTSDTQYF	TGCGCCAGCAGCTTGGGGACTACCTCCGATACGCAGTATTTT
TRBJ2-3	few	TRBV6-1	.	CASSRGGRRTDTQYF	TGTGCCAGCAGCCGAGGGGGAAGGAGGACAGATACGCAGTATTTT
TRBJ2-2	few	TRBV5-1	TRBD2	CASSLLATDTEELFF	TGCGCCAGCAGCTTACTAGCGACTGACACCGAGGAGCTGTTTTTT
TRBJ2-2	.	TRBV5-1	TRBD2	CASSSLPGLASTGELFF	TGCGCCAGCAGCTCTCTCCCGGGACTAGCTTCCACCGGGGAGCTGTTTTTT
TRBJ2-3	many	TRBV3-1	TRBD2	CASSQTSGSSDTQYF	TGTGCCAGCAGCCAAACTAGCGGGAGCTCAGATACGCAGTATTTT
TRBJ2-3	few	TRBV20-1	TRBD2	CSARGSLAGGPTDTQYF	TGCAGTGCTAGGGGATCACTAGCGGGGGGGCCTACAGATACGCAGTATTTT
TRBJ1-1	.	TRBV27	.	CASLGRADEAFF	TGTGCCAGTCTCGGGAGGGCGGATGAAGCTTTCTTT
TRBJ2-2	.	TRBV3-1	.	CASSQDTWRPGELFF	TGTGCCAGCAGCCAAGATACCTGGAGGCCCGGGGAGCTGTTTTTT
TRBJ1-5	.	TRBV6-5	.	CASSYQQGDQPQHF	TGTGCCAGCAGTTATCAACAGGGAGATCAGCCCCAGCATTTT
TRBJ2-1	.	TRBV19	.	CASRSFGFGGSEQFF	TGTGCCAGTAGATCCTTTGGTTTTGGCGGTAGTGAGCAGTTCTTC
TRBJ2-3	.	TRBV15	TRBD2	CATSSGLAGSSTDTQYF	TGTGCCACCAGCAGTGGACTAGCGGGATCTAGCACAGATACGCAGTATTTT
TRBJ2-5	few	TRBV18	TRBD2	CASSPPTGLAEKVNQETQYF	TGTGCCAGCTCACCACCGACAGGACTAGCGGAGAAGGTGAACCAAGAGACCCAGTACTTC
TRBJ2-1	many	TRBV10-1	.	CASSEAGNSYNEQFF	TGCGCCAGCAGTGAGGCAGGGAACTCCTACAATGAGCAGTTCTTC
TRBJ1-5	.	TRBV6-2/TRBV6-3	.	CASIYWEAQPQHF	TGTGCCAGCATTTATTGGGAGGCCCAGCCCCAGCATTTT
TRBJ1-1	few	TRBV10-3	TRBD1	CAISDLGDRDPAFF	TGTGCCATCAGTGACCTTGGGGACAGGGATCCAGCTTTCTTT
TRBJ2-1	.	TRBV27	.	CASSRASSYNEQFF	TGTGCCAGCTCTAGGGCCAGCTCCTACAATGAGCAGTTCTTC